This is a list of T cell receptor beta chains from one sample in a study of technical replicates of blood from a handful of donors. Some clones are missing from TCRdb's copy, which holds only in-frame ones; the method was immunoSEQ multiplex PCR. The sample includes about 71,000 clones, nearly 98% seen only once; the top ten take approximately 0.2%. Sequenced material: T cells isolated from PBMCs. Every receptor here comes from a human donor in good health. Both conserved end residues are part of each CDR3. The D gene is left open where the match is weak. A row's size may be missing; if present it is once, few, many or a size class.

clone_size	j_call	d_call	cdr3_length	v_call	cdr3_nt	cdr3_aa
NA	TRBJ2-7	NA	13	TRBV27	TGTGCCAGCAGTTTTCGGGAGAGCTACGAGCAGTACTTC	CASSFRESYEQYF
NA	TRBJ2-1	TRBD2	18	TRBV2	TGTGCCAGCAGCACCGGGACTAGCGGGTCCCCTTCCTACAATGAGCAGTTCTTC	CASSTGTSGSPSYNEQFF
NA	TRBJ1-1	NA	12	TRBV29-1	TGCAGCGCTGGTAGACAGAACACTGAAGCTTTCTTT	CSAGRQNTEAFF
NA	TRBJ2-1	TRBD2	20	TRBV2	TGTGCCAGCATGACCCCCGGGACAGTCTCTAGCGGGGGGGCTGGTGGTGAGCAGTTCTTC	CASMTPGTVSSGGAGGEQFF
NA	TRBJ2-4	TRBD2	15	TRBV6-1	TGTGCCAGCACGGGCCTAGCGGGAGAGACTAACATTCAGTACTTC	CASTGLAGETNIQYF
NA	TRBJ2-2	NA	17	TRBV5-6	TGTGCCAGCAGGTTGGTCGTCCGGGACACTCTGACCGGGGAGCTGTTTTTT	CASRLVVRDTLTGELFF
NA	TRBJ2-7	TRBD2	15	TRBV27	TGTGCCAGCAGTTCCGTAGCGGGAGGCTACTACGAGCAGTACTTC	CASSSVAGGYYEQYF
NA	TRBJ2-7	NA	13	TRBV27	TGTGCCAGCAGGGGGAGGGGGAACTACGAGCAGTACTTC	CASRGRGNYEQYF
NA	TRBJ2-7	TRBD1	16	TRBV5-1	TGCGCCAGCAGCCGGGGCGGCGGGACAGGCCTACACGAGCAGTACTTC	CASSRGGGTGLHEQYF
NA	TRBJ1-2	TRBD1	17	TRBV27	TGTGCCAGCAGTCCCCAAGCCAGTACAGGGGCCTCGGATGGCTACACCTTC	CASSPQASTGASDGYTF
NA	TRBJ2-3	NA	15	TRBV28	TGTGCCAGCAGTGGCGGGACAGCGGCGGAAGATACGCAGTATTTT	CASSGGTAAEDTQYF
NA	TRBJ1-5	NA	14	TRBV9	TGTGCCAGCAGCGTAGATTGGGGGGACCAGCCCCAGCATTTT	CASSVDWGDQPQHF
NA	TRBJ1-1	TRBD1	14	TRBV15	TGTGCCACCAGCAGAGATACAGGGGACACTGAAGCTTTCTTT	CATSRDTGDTEAFF
NA	TRBJ2-5	NA	13	TRBV5-1	TGCGCCAGCAGCTTGGTTTTCGAAGAGACCCAGTACTTC	CASSLVFEETQYF
NA	TRBJ2-3	TRBD2	17	TRBV9	TGTGCCAGCAGCGTAGTCGGACTAGCGGGAAGTGGAGATACGCAGTATTTT	CASSVVGLAGSGDTQYF
NA	TRBJ1-2	NA	14	TRBV11-2	TGTGCCAGCAGCTTAGTCGGGGGGGGGCATGGCTACACCTTC	CASSLVGGGHGYTF
NA	TRBJ1-1	TRBD1	18	TRBV9	TGTGCCAGCAGCGCCCAAGTTACACCAAGGACAGGGGCGGATGAAGCTTTCTTT	CASSAQVTPRTGADEAFF
NA	TRBJ2-2	TRBD2	15	TRBV27	TGTGCCAGCAGATCCCGAGCGGGAGATCGGGGGGAGCTGTTTTTT	CASRSRAGDRGELFF
NA	TRBJ2-7	TRBD2	16	TRBV5-4	TGTGCCAGCAGCTGGGGAATCGGGGGGAGTTCCTACGAGCAGTACTTC	CASSWGIGGSSYEQYF
NA	TRBJ1-1	NA	15	TRBV27	TGTGCCAGCAGTTTATCGAGTCTCGGGAACACTGAAGCTTTCTTT	CASSLSSLGNTEAFF
NA	TRBJ1-2	TRBD1	15	TRBV7-2	TGTGCCAGCAGCACACGGGGACAGATCTTTTATGGCTACACCTTC	CASSTRGQIFYGYTF
NA	TRBJ2-3	NA	15	TRBV5-1	TGCGCCAGCAGCTTGGGGTCCGGTAGCACAGATACGCAGTATTTT	CASSLGSGSTDTQYF
NA	TRBJ1-1	NA	14	TRBV11-2	TGTGCCAGCAGCTTAGCGTTTAGGAACACTGAAGCTTTCTTT	CASSLAFRNTEAFF
NA	TRBJ2-7	TRBD1	14	TRBV5-1	TGCGCCAGCAGTCAGGGGGTAGGGGTTGGAGAGCAGTACTTC	CASSQGVGVGEQYF
NA	TRBJ1-4	NA	15	TRBV5-1	TGCGCCAGCAGCCTGTTGCCAGGGGTGGATGAAAAACTGTTTTTT	CASSLLPGVDEKLFF
once	TRBJ1-5	NA	16	TRBV5-8	TGTGCCAGCAGCTTGGTCAAAGGACTTCTCAATCAGCCCCAGCATTTT	CASSLVKGLLNQPQHF
once	TRBJ2-1	TRBD2	14	TRBV2	TGTGCCAGCAGTGATGCGGGAGGTTACAATGAGCAGTTCTTC	CASSDAGGYNEQFF
NA	TRBJ2-2	NA	18	TRBV7-9	TGTGCCAGCAGCTCGAGTCCGGGGTTCCCTGATTGGGGCGGGGAGCTGTTTTTT	CASSSSPGFPDWGGELFF
NA	TRBJ1-1	TRBD1	19	TRBV7-9	TGTGCCAGCAGCAGACAACCCTTTGGGACAGAGAGTTTGAACACTGAAGCTTTCTTT	CASSRQPFGTESLNTEAFF
once	TRBJ2-1	TRBD2	15	TRBV7-9	TGTGCCAGCAGCTTACTGTCTAGCGGGAAAAATGAGCAGTTCTTC	CASSLLSSGKNEQFF
NA	TRBJ2-1	NA	12	TRBV7-9	TGTGCCAGCGGGAGGCCCGACAATGAGCAGTTCTTC	CASGRPDNEQFF
NA	TRBJ2-3	NA	15	TRBV11-3	TGTGCCAGCAGCTTAGATCAGGGGTACACAGATACGCAGTATTTT	CASSLDQGYTDTQYF
NA	TRBJ1-1	NA	15	TRBV4-2	TGTGCCAGCAGCCAAGGGGTGGCAGGGGTCGCTGAAGCTTTCTTT	CASSQGVAGVAEAFF
NA	TRBJ1-1	NA	13	TRBV14	TGTGCCAGCAGCCAATACTCGAACACTGAAGCTTTCTTT	CASSQYSNTEAFF
NA	TRBJ1-1	TRBD1	14	TRBV19	TGTGCCAGTAGGGTGGACAGGGTCCGCTCTGAAGCTTTCTTT	CASRVDRVRSEAFF
NA	TRBJ2-1	TRBD1	13	TRBV7-7	TGTGCTAGCAGCTTAAAACAGGGGGACACAATACTCTTC	CASSLKQGDTILF
NA	TRBJ1-4	NA	16	TRBV4-1	TGCGCCAGCAGCCGGTTGGACACCACAACTAATGAAAAACTGTTTTTT	CASSRLDTTTNEKLFF
once	TRBJ1-5	TRBD1	16	TRBV28	TGTGCCAGCAGTGTACAAGCCCGGACAGGGTGGCAGCCCCAGCATTTT	CASSVQARTGWQPQHF
once	TRBJ2-2	TRBD2	17	TRBV19	TGTGCCAGTAGTATAGATCGCAGCGGGGAAAACACCGGGGAGCTGTTTTTT	CASSIDRSGENTGELFF
NA	TRBJ1-4	NA	16	TRBV4-1	TGCGCCAGCAGCCAATGGGTTGGGCAGCTCAATGAAAAACTGTTTTTT	CASSQWVGQLNEKLFF
NA	TRBJ1-4	NA	14	TRBV27	TGTGCCAGCAGTTTCGGACAGACGAATGAAAAACTGTTTTTT	CASSFGQTNEKLFF
NA	TRBJ1-2	NA	14	TRBV5-1	TGCGCCAGCAGCGTATCCGCGGGGACGCGCGGCTACACCTTC	CASSVSAGTRGYTF
NA	TRBJ1-5	NA	18	TRBV5-1	TGCGCCAGCACCGAACAAACGGGAGGGGCCGAAAGCAATCAGCCCCAGCATTTT	CASTEQTGGAESNQPQHF
NA	TRBJ2-5	TRBD1	14	TRBV5-1	TGCGCCAGCAGCGTAGGGACAGGCCAAGAGACCCAGTACTTC	CASSVGTGQETQYF
NA	TRBJ1-2	TRBD1	14	TRBV18	TGTGCCAGCTCCCTACAGGGGATCGGCTATGGCTACACCTTC	CASSLQGIGYGYTF
NA	TRBJ2-7	NA	14	TRBV6-5	TGTGCCAGCAGCCAGTCCGGGAGCTCCTACGAGCAGTACTTC	CASSQSGSSYEQYF
NA	TRBJ1-2	TRBD1	15	TRBV5-8	TGTGCCAGCAGCCGATGGACAGGGACAATCTATGGCTACACCTTC	CASSRWTGTIYGYTF
NA	TRBJ2-3	TRBD1	15	TRBV4-1	TGCGCCAGCAGCCAAGTTACAGGGGGCATAGATACGCAGTATTTT	CASSQVTGGIDTQYF
NA	TRBJ2-7	NA	13	TRBV5-1	TGCGCCAGCAGCTTAGCGGGCCCCTACGAGCAGTACTTC	CASSLAGPYEQYF
NA	TRBJ2-7	NA	14	TRBV5-4	TGTGCCAGCAGCTTGGATAGGGGGACCTACGAGCAGTACTTC	CASSLDRGTYEQYF
NA	TRBJ2-7	TRBD2	16	TRBV7-9	TGTGCCAGCAGCTTAGGACTAGCGGGGGGGTCCTACGAGCAGTACTTC	CASSLGLAGGSYEQYF
NA	TRBJ2-5	NA	15	TRBV7-2	TGTGCCAGCAGCTTAGCGCTGGCTCCGGGGGAGACCCAGTACTTC	CASSLALAPGETQYF
NA	TRBJ1-2	NA	15	TRBV5-4	TGTGCCAGCAGCCCCTGGATCCAGGGGAGCGATGGCTACACCTTC	CASSPWIQGSDGYTF